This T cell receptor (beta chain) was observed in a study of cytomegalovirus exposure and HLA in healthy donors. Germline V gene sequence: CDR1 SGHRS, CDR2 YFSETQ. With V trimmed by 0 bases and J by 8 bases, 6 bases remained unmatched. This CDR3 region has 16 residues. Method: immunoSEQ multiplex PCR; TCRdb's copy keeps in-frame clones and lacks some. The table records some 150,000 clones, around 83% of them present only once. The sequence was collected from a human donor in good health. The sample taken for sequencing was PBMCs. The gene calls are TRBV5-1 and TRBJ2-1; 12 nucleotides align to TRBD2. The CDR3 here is CASSLGASGGADEQFF. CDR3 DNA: TGCGCCAGCAGCTTGGGCGCTAGCGGGGGGGCAGATGAGCAGTTCTTC. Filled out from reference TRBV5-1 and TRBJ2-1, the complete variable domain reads KAGVTQTPRYLIKTRGQQVTLSCSPISGHRSVSWYQQTPGQGLQFLFEYFSETQRNKGNFPGRFSGRQFSNSRSEMNVSTLELGDSALYLCASSLGASGGADEQFFGPGTRLTVL.